Each of the 22 T cell receptor beta chains below was sequenced from the same sample in a study of blood T cell repertoires in COVID-19. TCRdb keeps only in-frame clones here, not all; method: immunoSEQ multiplex PCR. This sample has some 170,000 clones, with 65% to 85% found just once. Sequenced: peripheral blood. All receptors derive from a woman of 80 years or more with active or convalescent COVID-19.

The chain carries TRBV10-3 and TRBJ2-1, with TRBD1 matching over 8 bases. Germline CDR1 is ENHRY and CDR2 is SYGVKD. The CDR3 extends over 14 amino acids. Unmatched junction bases numbered 6, after V lost 8 bases and J lost 3 bases. The CDR3 DNA is TGTGCCATCCCCCGACAGGGGAACTACAATGAGCAGTTCTTC. Its protein product is CAIPRQGNYNEQFF.

This chain links TRBV30 with TRBJ2-1; 8 positions agree with TRBD2. Trimming removed 6 bases from V and 7 bases from J; junction bases left unmatched: 8. Germline V gives CDR1 GTSNPN, CDR2 SVGIG (reference sequence). This CDR3 has 13 amino acids. The CDR3 coding sequence is TGTGCCTGTCCGGGACTAGTGATGAATGAGCAGTTCTTC. This sequence encodes CACPGLVMNEQFF.

The J gene is TRBJ2-2, the V gene TRBV18, with D possibly matching TRBD1 (6 bases). The germline V gene has CDR1 KGHSH and CDR2 LQKENI. V lost 3 bases and J 4 bases, leaving 18 bases between the germline ends. The CDR3 loop spans 17 amino acids. CDR3 in DNA: TGTGCCAGCTCACCGATGGGACAAGGGAACCCCACCGGGGAGCTGTTTTTT. Translating gives CASSPMGQGNPTGELFF.

The chain carries TRBV19 and TRBJ1-5; possibly TRBD1 for D (5 bases). Per germline, CDR1 LNHDA and CDR2 SQIVND (reference sequence). CDR3 length: 17 residues. The V and J ends lost 8 bases and 1 base respectively, with 21 bases between them. This CDR3 is CASEATVNLGSNQPQHF. The DNA for the CDR3 is TGTGCCAGTGAGGCGACAGTTAACCTGGGAAGCAATCAGCCCCAGCATTTT.

V is TRBV10-3 and J is TRBJ1-1, with 8 bases fitting TRBD1. V gave up 3 bases and J gave up 4 bases; unmatched junction bases: 4. Per germline, CDR1 ENHRY and CDR2 SYGVKD. This CDR3 is built from 14 residues. CDR3 residues: CAISEPTGGTEAFF. The CDR3 nucleotides read TGTGCCATCAGTGAACCAACAGGGGGCACTGAAGCTTTCTTT.

V usage is TRBV7-2 and J usage is TRBJ2-3; TRBD1 agrees at 7 bases. Unmatched junction bases numbered 8, after V lost 5 bases and J lost 0 bases. Germline-derived CDR1 and CDR2 are SGHTA and FQGNSA. There are 16 residues in the CDR3. The CDR3 DNA follows: TGTGCCAGCAGCCCACGACAGGGTGGGAGCACAGATACGCAGTATTTT. Residues: CASSPRQGGSTDTQYF.

This clone was seen only once. V is TRBV5-1 and J is TRBJ1-6; 7 positions match TRBD1. Trimming removed 0 bases from V and 8 bases from J; junction bases left unmatched: 2. The CDR3 consists of 14 residues. Looked up from germline, CDR1 is SGHRS and CDR2 is YFSETQ. CDR3 residues: CASSLEGADSPLHF. DNA of the CDR3: TGCGCCAGCAGCTTGGAGGGGGCGGATTCACCCCTCCACTTT.

In this sample, this clone turned up once. The gene calls are TRBV11-2 and TRBJ1-1, with a weak D call TRBD1 (5 bases). Germline V gene sequence: CDR1 SGHAT, CDR2 FQNNGV. The CDR3 runs to 15 residues. Between the trimmed V and J ends, which lost 5 bases and 3 bases, there was a span of 16 bases. CDR3 bases: TGTGCCAGCAGCCCGAGGACAAAAGGGGACACTGAAGCTTTCTTT. Protein: CASSPRTKGDTEAFF.

The chain employs TRBV7-2 and TRBJ2-3; 7 bases line up with TRBD2. Losses at the gene ends were 5 bases for V and 2 bases for J; bases not matched to a gene: 4. Germline V lookup: CDR1 SGHTA, CDR2 FQGNSA. The CDR3 spans 14 residues. CDR3 sequence (DNA): TGTGCCAGCAGCCCCGGGGGGTCCACAGATACGCAGTATTTT. It yields the protein CASSPGGSTDTQYF.

This sequence joins TRBV19 and TRBJ2-1; 12 bases map to TRBD1. Losses at the gene ends were 4 bases for V and 8 bases for J; bases not matched to a gene: 9. This CDR3 contains 16 residues. Germline V CDR1 and CDR2: LNHDA, SQIVND (reference sequence). The CDR3 nucleotides read TGTGCCAGTAGTAGACTCCCGGGACAGGGGGCCCATGAGCAGTTCTTC. Amino acids: CASSRLPGQGAHEQFF.

The rearrangement joins TRBV4-1 to TRBJ2-7; D possibly corresponds to TRBD1 (5 bases). The V end lost 1 base, the J end lost 6 bases, and 13 bases lay between the germline ends. CDR3 length: 14 residues. Looked up from germline, CDR1 is MGHRA and CDR2 is YSYEKL. The CDR3 DNA reads TGCGCCAGCAGCCAAGTAGACAGACCTGCCGAGCAGTACTTC. This encodes CASSQVDRPAEQYF.

V gene TRBV2 combines with J gene TRBJ1-1, with 10 bases lining up with TRBD1. CDR3 length: 14 amino acids. Germline values: CDR1 SNHLY, CDR2 FYNNEI. V lost 6 bases and J lost 5; bases outside the gene matches: 6. The CDR3 region has the DNA TGTGCCAGCAGCGGACAGGGGGTTCTTACTGAAGCTTTCTTT. It specifies CASSGQGVLTEAFF.

The gene calls are TRBV30 and TRBJ2-7, with 7 nucleotides matching TRBD1. Germline CDR1 is GTSNPN and CDR2 is SVGIG (reference sequence). The CDR3 is made up of 13 amino acids. Trimming took 3 bases from V and 1 from J; bases not matched to a gene: 3. CDR3 protein: CAWSGDRSYEQYF. The CDR3 nucleotides are TGTGCCTGGAGCGGGGACAGATCCTACGAGCAGTACTTC.

The V call is TRBV5-1, the J call TRBJ2-7; 10 nucleotides match TRBD1. Per the germline V gene, CDR1 is SGHRS and CDR2 is YFSETQ. J gave up 6 bases and V 1 base, and 4 bases lay outside the gene matches. This CDR3 has 14 amino acids. CDR3 coding DNA: TGCGCCAGCAGCTTGTGGGGACAGGGGTCCGAGCAGTACTTC. Protein: CASSLWGQGSEQYF.

This chain links TRBV19 with TRBJ1-3, with 8 nucleotides matching TRBD1. J gave up 4 bases and V 6 bases, and 5 bases lay outside the gene matches. The CDR3 length is 14 residues. Germline CDR1 reads LNHDA; CDR2 reads SQIVND (reference sequence). CDR3 bases: TGTGCCAGTAGGGGGACAGGAAAAGGAAACACCATATATTTT. It encodes CASRGTGKGNTIYF.

In DNA form, the CDR3 reads TGTGCCAGCAGCTTGCGCTTCCCGAGGTCCACCGGGGAGCTGTTTTTT. As protein: CASSLRFPRSTGELFF. The gene calls are TRBV14 and TRBJ2-2; unclear D gene. The ends were cut back, 5 bases at V and 4 bases at J, with 17 bases in the middle. This CDR3 comprises 16 residues. In germline, CDR1 is SGHDN, CDR2 FVKESK.

This clone was counted only a few times. The chain uses TRBV7-8 and TRBJ1-3; no clear D. The CDR3 has 13 amino acids. V was clipped by 1 base and J by 4 bases, with 5 bases between them. The germline V gene has CDR1 SGHVS and CDR2 FQNEAQ. CDR3 sequence: CASSLGPGNTIYF. The DNA of the CDR3 is TGTGCCAGCAGCTTAGGTCCGGGAAACACCATATATTTT.

The V gene is TRBV7-2, the J gene TRBJ1-1; D possibly corresponds to TRBD1 (6 bases). Germline loops: CDR1 SGHTA, CDR2 FQGNSA. The length of the CDR3 is 16 residues. V was shortened by 7 bases and J by 4 bases, with 22 bases between the two germline ends. CDR3 sequence: CASIRTGRGLSTEAFF. The CDR3 bases are TGTGCCAGCATCAGAACAGGGAGGGGTCTCAGCACTGAAGCTTTCTTT.

The V and J genes are TRBV27 and TRBJ1-5; tentative D call: TRBD1 (5 bases). Germline lookup yields CDR1 MNHEY and CDR2 SMNVEV (reference sequence). This CDR3 spans 18 amino acids. V shed 0 bases and J shed 0 bases, with 15 bases lying between them. The CDR3: CASSLSSPGGTSNQPQHF. The DNA of the CDR3 is TGTGCCAGCAGTTTATCGTCCCCGGGAGGGACTAGCAATCAGCCCCAGCATTTT.

This clone came up a few times. The chain uses TRBV11-3 and TRBJ1-3; weak D call: TRBD1 (5 bases). The germline V and J ends were trimmed by 0 bases and 4 bases, with 16 bases remaining between them. Germline V CDR1 and CDR2: SGHNT, YENEEA. CDR3 size: 17 residues. DNA of the CDR3: TGTGCCAGCAGCTTAGATAAAGGAGGGGCAGGAGGAAACACCATATATTTT. Translation gives CASSLDKGGAGGNTIYF.

The sample holds a few counts of this clone. The V gene is TRBV11-2, the J gene TRBJ1-4; the D is unclear. This CDR3 has 15 amino acids. The V end was cut by 5 bases, the J end by 8 bases, with 18 bases between. The germline V gene has CDR1 SGHAT and CDR2 FQNNGV. The CDR3 DNA reads TGTGCCAGCAGCCTGACCGGTACGGAGAGAGAAAAACTGTTTTTT. Its protein is CASSLTGTEREKLFF.

The chain recombines TRBV5-6 with TRBJ2-5, with TRBD1 identical over 7 bases. The CDR3 extends over 16 amino acids. Germline V lookup: CDR1 SGHDT, CDR2 YYEEEE. J was trimmed by 0 bases and V by 0 bases; bases with no gene match: 5. This CDR3 is CASSLAGRGYQETQYF. Written as DNA, the CDR3 is TGTGCCAGCAGCTTGGCCGGCAGGGGGTACCAAGAGACCCAGTACTTC.